This T cell receptor (beta chain) was identified in a study of shared clonotypes between healthy human individuals. Study summary: CD4 naive cells filled three plates per donor, CD4 memory three, CD8 naive two and CD8 memory one. Study-wide points: Clonotypes shared by all four donors outscored non-shared clonotypes in generation probability.

An assay was performed, and its level was deep. Method: immunoSEQ multiplex PCR; TCRdb's copy keeps in-frame clones and lacks some. The sample has fewer than 2.5 million clones, approximately 94% seen once. The CDR3 runs 14 residues. Per the germline V gene, CDR1 is MDHEN and CDR2 is SYDVKM. V was trimmed by 5 bases and J by 5 bases, leaving 15 bases between them. This clone was observed a single time. Its antigen remains unknown. Sequencing was carried out using naive CD4+ T cells from PBMCs. Subset in this sample: CD45RA+ positively selected. The clonotype was recovered from a man younger than 35 in good health. Some clones in this sample may be carry-over from other donors' samples. V is TRBV28 and J is TRBJ1-2; no firm D call. In DNA, the CDR3 is TGTGCCAGCAGTCCGGTCGGGAACACTTATGGCTACACCTTC. It specifies CASSPVGNTYGYTF.